The next 32 T cell receptor beta chains were all read from a single sample in a study of CD8 T cells in ankylosing spondylitis. Study observations and caveats: A TCR beta motif of eight highly homologous variants appeared characteristic of ankylosing spondylitis blood.

One entry per CDR3 protein results from TCRdb running MiXCR on the 5' RACE reads. The table has 650,000 to 800,000 distinct CDR3 sequences, roughly 19% seen once. No antigen is known for these receptors. Sequenced sample: blood, either unsorted or a sorted T cell fraction (not recorded which). The origin of the receptors is a male donor with ankylosing spondylitis.

V and J are TRBV29-1 and TRBJ2-2; 7 nucleotides align to TRBD1. Per germline, CDR1 SQVTM and CDR2 ANQGSEA. The CDR3 extends over 15 amino acids. V lost 2 bases and J lost 2; bases outside the gene matches: 5. Here the CDR3 DNA reads TGCAGCGTTGAAAGCACAGGGGACAACACCGGGGAGCTGTTTTTT. As protein: CSVESTGDNTGELFF.

The chain employs TRBV5-5 and TRBJ2-1; 10 bases map to TRBD2. Per germline, CDR1 SGHKS and CDR2 YYEKEE (reference sequence). V lost 4 bases, J lost 9 bases, and 7 bases stayed unmatched. CDR3 length: 14 residues. CDR3 nucleotide sequence: TGTGCCAGCAGCATAGCGGGAGGCCCCCCTGAGCAGTTCTTC. Protein product: CASSIAGGPPEQFF.

The rearrangement uses TRBV4-3 and TRBJ2-1, with D possibly TRBD1 on 6 matching bases. V was cut by 2 bases and J by 12 bases, with 17 bases left in between. The CDR3 has 14 residues. Germline CDR1 reads LGHNA; CDR2 reads YSLEER. CDR3 sequence (DNA): TGCGCCAGCAGCCAACAGACAGGATCAGAGGGGCAGTTCTTC. Translation: CASSQQTGSEGQFF.

This clonotype occurred a few times. CDR3 residues: CASSQDAGVLQPQHF. CDR3 bases: TGCGCCAGCAGCCAAGATGCAGGGGTTCTACAGCCCCAGCATTTT. The rearrangement uses TRBV4-1 and TRBJ1-5, with D possibly being TRBD1 (6 bases). V was shortened by 0 bases and J by 7 bases, with 13 bases between the two germline ends. The CDR3 consists of 15 residues. Looked up from germline, CDR1 is MGHRA and CDR2 is YSYEKL.

There are a few counts of this clonotype. This chain links TRBV20-1 with TRBJ1-6; the D is unclear. The CDR3 contains 17 residues. V lost 0 bases and J 6 bases, leaving 18 bases between the germline ends. Germline V gene data show CDR1 as DFQATT and CDR2 as SNEGSKA (reference sequence). Here the CDR3 DNA reads TGCAGTGCTAGAGATTTCGTGGGGTCAGACCTTAATTCACCCCTCCACTTT. It specifies CSARDFVGSDLNSPLHF.

This clonotype was counted at least ten times. V gene TRBV2 combines with J gene TRBJ1-6, with 8 positions matching TRBD1. This CDR3 comprises 15 residues. Losses at the gene ends were 1 base for V and 10 bases for J; bases not matched to a gene: 6. Germline V lookup: CDR1 SNHLY, CDR2 FYNNEI. In nucleotides, the CDR3 is TGTGCCAGCAGTGAAGGTCCAGGGGGCAGATCACCCCTCCACTTT. It specifies CASSEGPGGRSPLHF.

The chain has TRBV28 and TRBJ2-7, with a weak D call TRBD2 (6 bases). The CDR3 is 13 amino acids. V dropped 5 bases and J dropped 2 bases, with 10 bases sitting between them. Per germline, CDR1 MDHEN and CDR2 SYDVKM. The CDR3 reads CASSAGPTYEQYF. Written as DNA, the CDR3 is TGTGCCAGCAGTGCGGGACCCACCTACGAGCAGTACTTC.

The table lists this clonotype with a few counts. The chain carries TRBV7-9 and TRBJ2-3; D is possibly TRBD1 or TRBD2 (5 bases each). Between the trimmed V and J ends, which lost 1 base and 4 bases, there was a span of 12 bases. CDR1 is SEHNR, CDR2 FQNEAQ, per germline (reference sequence). The CDR3 covers 15 residues. The CDR3 nucleotides are TGTGCCAGCAGCTTAGGGGACGTACCCCCAGATACGCAGTATTTT. Protein: CASSLGDVPPDTQYF. Drawing the rest from reference TRBV7-9 and TRBJ2-3, the complete variable domain is DTGVSQNPRHKITKRGQNVTFRCDPISEHNRLYWYRQTLGQGPEFLTYFQNEAQLEKSRLLSDRFSAERPKGSFSTLEIQRTEQGDSAMYLCASSLGDVPPDTQYFGPGTRLTVL.

This chain connects TRBV2 to TRBJ1-1; 7 nucleotides match TRBD1. V trimming: 6 bases; J trimming: 2 bases; junction bases outside the gene matches: 9. CDR3 length equals 15 residues. Germline values: CDR1 SNHLY, CDR2 FYNNEI. The CDR3 reads CASRGTGTDNTEAFF. The CDR3 coding sequence is TGTGCCAGCAGGGGAACCGGGACAGATAACACTGAAGCTTTCTTT.

The rearrangement links TRBV9 to TRBJ1-2, with D hard to call. The CDR3 has 16 amino acids. The V gene lost 3 bases and the J gene lost 7 bases, with 22 bases spanning the gap. Per germline, CDR1 SGDLS and CDR2 YYNGEE. The CDR3 is CASSARPPTIEVGYTF. In DNA, the CDR3 is TGTGCCAGCAGCGCCCGCCCCCCGACGATCGAGGTTGGCTACACCTTC.

This clonotype was detected only a few times. The V gene is TRBV6-1, the J gene TRBJ1-3; no clear D. CDR3 length: 15 amino acids. The germline V gene has CDR1 MNHNS and CDR2 SASEGT. Between the trimmed V and J ends, which lost 7 bases and 0 bases, there was a span of 13 bases. CDR3 coding DNA: TGTGCCAGCACCGAGAAAGGCGCCTCTGGAAACACCATATATTTT. It specifies CASTEKGASGNTIYF.

The V and J genes are TRBV4-1 and TRBJ2-1, with 12 nucleotides matching TRBD1. V trimming: 4 bases; J trimming: 7 bases; junction bases outside the gene matches: 5. The CDR3 covers 15 residues. Germline V lookup: CDR1 MGHRA, CDR2 YSYEKL. The CDR3 loop is CASSRGGQGANEQFF. Written as DNA, the CDR3 is TGCGCCAGCAGCCGCGGGGGACAGGGGGCGAATGAGCAGTTCTTC.

The chain links TRBV3-1 to TRBJ1-2; D may be TRBD1 (5 bases). CDR1 is LGHDT and CDR2 is YNNKEL in the germline V gene (reference sequence). V lost 4 bases and J lost 3, with 15 bases in between. The CDR3 is made up of 15 amino acids. CDR3 nucleotide sequence: TGTGCCAGCAGCCCCTCGGGGACCCAGCACTATGGCTACACCTTC. It is translated as CASSPSGTQHYGYTF.

The chain combines TRBV7-8 with TRBJ1-1; D is possibly TRBD1 (6 bases). The CDR3 consists of 16 residues. In germline, CDR1 is SGHVS, CDR2 FQNEAQ. V lost 2 bases to trimming and J lost 4 bases, with 17 bases between them. CDR3 DNA sequence: TGTGCCAGCAGCTTATTCCAGGGGCTGGTGATCACTGAAGCTTTCTTT. Its translation is CASSLFQGLVITEAFF.

This clonotype was counted at least ten times. This chain connects TRBV14 to TRBJ1-1, with 8 bases aligning to TRBD1. The CDR3 has 15 residues. The V gene end was trimmed by 6 bases and the J gene end by 0 bases; junction bases not matched to a gene: 6. Germline V lookup: CDR1 SGHDN, CDR2 FVKESK. The CDR3, as DNA: TGTGCCAGCAGTCGGACAGGGTCTATGAACACTGAAGCTTTCTTT. Translating it yields CASSRTGSMNTEAFF.

This clonotype was detected ten times or more. This chain uses TRBV11-2 with TRBJ2-7, with D maybe TRBD2 (7 bases). Per germline, CDR1 SGHAT and CDR2 FQNNGV. The CDR3 totals 14 residues. The ends were cut back, 5 bases at V and 6 bases at J, with 17 bases in the middle. The CDR3 bases are TGTGCCAGCAGCCCCTGGGGGGGGGCGGGCGAGCAGTACTTC. Translated, it gives CASSPWGGAGEQYF. The entire variable domain, with the rest obtained from reference TRBV11-2 and TRBJ2-7, is as follows: EAGVAQSPRYKIIEKRQSVAFWCNPISGHATLYWYQQILGQGPKLLIQFQNNGVVDDSQLPKDRFSAERLKGVDSTLKIQPAKLEDSAVYLCASSPWGGAGEQYFGPGTRLTVT.

In its sample, this clonotype was seen a few times. V is TRBV12-3 or TRBV12-4 and J is TRBJ1-2; TRBD1 is a possible D gene (5 bases). V dropped 5 bases and J dropped 4 bases, with 11 bases sitting between them. The CDR3 is 13 residues long. The CDR3 here is CASSLQEGYGYTF. The CDR3, as DNA: TGTGCCAGCAGTCTACAGGAGGGCTATGGCTACACCTTC.

The table lists this clonotype with a few counts. This chain joins TRBV11-2 and TRBJ1-3; D perhaps matches TRBD1 (6 bases). Germline CDR1 reads SGHAT; CDR2 reads FQNNGV. V lost 6 bases and J lost 4, with 13 bases in between. This CDR3 spans 14 amino acids. The CDR3 sequence: CASSLIDRGNTIYF. The CDR3 DNA reads as TGTGCCAGCAGTCTTATCGACAGGGGAAACACCATATATTTT.

The chain links TRBV3-1 to TRBJ2-3; perhaps D is TRBD1 or TRBD2 (6 bases each). Germline loops: CDR1 LGHDT, CDR2 YNNKEL (reference sequence). Trimming shortened V by 0 bases and J by 0 bases, and 13 bases separated the two germline ends. The CDR3 totals 17 residues. This CDR3 reads CASSQDPPGASTDTQYF. DNA for the CDR3: TGTGCCAGCAGCCAAGATCCCCCGGGGGCCAGCACAGATACGCAGTATTTT.

The chain couples TRBV20-1 to TRBJ2-1; D gene ambiguous. This CDR3 has 11 residues. CDR1 is DFQATT, CDR2 SNEGSKA, per germline (reference sequence). V lost 2 bases to trimming and J lost 8 bases, with 7 bases between them. For the CDR3, the DNA is TGCAGTGCTAGAATCGTGGATGAGCAGTTCTTC. It translates to CSARIVDEQFF.

This clonotype has a count of ten or more. This chain uses TRBV6-1 with TRBJ1-1; D unresolved. There are 19 residues in the CDR3. V dropped 2 bases and J dropped 0 bases, with 22 bases sitting between them. Germline values: CDR1 MNHNS, CDR2 SASEGT. The CDR3 here is CASSERRPGWTRLNTEAFF. As DNA, the CDR3 is TGTGCCAGCAGTGAAAGGCGGCCAGGATGGACTAGACTGAACACTGAAGCTTTCTTT.

The gene calls are TRBV6-1 and TRBJ1-1; D gene uncertain. Trimming pared 5 bases from V and 3 bases from J, leaving 10 bases between. Germline CDR1 MNHNS, CDR2 SASEGT. This CDR3 contains 13 residues. CDR3 DNA sequence: TGTGCCAGCAGTCGGACGGACCACACTGAAGCTTTCTTT. As protein: CASSRTDHTEAFF.

This clonotype was counted at least ten times. The gene calls are TRBV12-3 or TRBV12-4 and TRBJ1-3; D gene ambiguous. The CDR3 has 10 amino acids. Trimming took 5 bases from V and 4 from J, leaving 0 bases between them. The CDR3 region has the DNA TGTGCCAGCAGTGGAAACACCATATATTTT. It yields the protein CASSGNTIYF.

The chain uses TRBV5-1 and TRBJ1-2, with D unresolved. V was shortened by 0 bases and J by 4 bases, with 10 bases between the two germline ends. From germline, CDR1 is SGHRS and CDR2 YFSETQ. The CDR3 sequence is 14 residues long. The CDR3 here is CASSLVTFGYGYTF. The DNA of the CDR3 is TGCGCCAGCAGCTTGGTGACATTCGGCTATGGCTACACCTTC.

This chain joins TRBV19 and TRBJ1-5, with 7 bases aligning to TRBD1. Germline V gene data show CDR1 as LNHDA and CDR2 as SQIVND (reference sequence). With V trimmed by 3 bases and J by 9 bases, 2 bases remained unmatched. CDR3 length: 12 amino acids. CDR3 amino acids: CASSMRQGPQHF. In DNA, the CDR3 is TGTGCCAGTAGTATGAGACAGGGGCCCCAGCATTTT.

This clonotype has at least ten counts. The chain combines TRBV12-3 or TRBV12-4 with TRBJ1-2; D is perhaps TRBD1 (5 bases). Trimming removed 7 bases at V and 7 bases at J, with 16 bases between. The CDR3 runs 13 residues. The CDR3 loop reads CASTLGRGPGYTF. The CDR3 nucleotides read TGTGCCAGCACCCTGGGACGAGGCCCTGGCTACACCTTC.

This clonotype was found a few times. The rearrangement links TRBV7-8 to TRBJ2-7, with D tentatively TRBD1 (5 bases). V was cut by 4 bases and J by 6 bases, with 22 bases left in between. The CDR3 extends over 16 amino acids. The germline CDR1 and CDR2 sequences are SGHVS and FQNEAQ. The CDR3 DNA sequence: TGTGCCAGCAGCTCCCGGACACAGCCAAACGGAAGCGAGCAGTACTTC. This sequence encodes CASSSRTQPNGSEQYF.

J is TRBJ2-7 and V is TRBV12-3 or TRBV12-4; possibly TRBD2 for D (5 bases). CDR3 length: 14 amino acids. V dropped 4 bases and J dropped 1 base, with 11 bases sitting between them. The CDR3 DNA is TGTGCCAGCAGTTCAAAGGCGGGTTCCTACGAGCAGTACTTC. Its translation: CASSSKAGSYEQYF.

This clonotype was detected only a few times. The chain is built from TRBV7-2 and TRBJ2-2; D gene uncertain. V lost 5 bases to trimming and J lost 6 bases, with 10 bases between them. The CDR3 runs to 13 residues. Germline CDR1 and CDR2: SGHTA and FQGNSA. The CDR3 here is CASSKDQAGELFF. DNA of the CDR3: TGTGCCAGCAGCAAGGACCAGGCCGGGGAGCTGTTTTTT.

The chain carries TRBV20-1 and TRBJ1-1; D gene uncertain. There are 14 residues in the CDR3. V was cut by 3 bases and J by 3 bases, with 14 bases left in between. Germline V gene data show CDR1 as DFQATT and CDR2 as SNEGSKA (reference sequence). CDR3 loop: CSASGPLGDTEAFF. CDR3 sequence (DNA): TGCAGTGCTAGTGGGCCTCTCGGGGACACTGAAGCTTTCTTT.

The V gene is TRBV7-2, the J gene TRBJ1-4, with TRBD1 identical over 7 bases. Germline V CDR1 and CDR2: SGHTA, FQGNSA. There are 15 residues in the CDR3. V lost 0 bases to trimming and J lost 6 bases; unmatched junction nucleotides: 4. DNA for the CDR3: TGTGCCAGCAGCTTAGCTGGCAGGGGGGATGAAAAACTGTTTTTT. Amino acids: CASSLAGRGDEKLFF.

V is TRBV2 and J is TRBJ2-3; D uncertain. V lost 6 bases, J lost 2 bases, and 18 bases lay in between. In germline, CDR1 is SNHLY, CDR2 FYNNEI. The CDR3 sequence is 16 residues long. The CDR3 loop reads CASSSFREFPTDTQYF. The CDR3, as DNA: TGTGCCAGCAGCTCCTTTCGCGAGTTCCCCACAGATACGCAGTATTTT. Supplemented by reference TRBV2 and TRBJ2-3, the full variable domain reads EPEVTQTPSHQVTQMGQEVILRCVPISNHLYFYWYRQILGQKVEFLVSFYNNEISEKSEIFDDQFSVERPDGSNFTLKIRSTKLEDSAMYFCASSSFREFPTDTQYFGPGTRLTVL.